The 14 T cell receptor beta chains listed next were all sequenced from one sample in a study of blood T cell repertoires in COVID-19. Only in-frame clones appear in the TCRdb table, and some are missing; sequencing was by immunoSEQ multiplex PCR. The sample records about 270,000 clones, roughly 88% being singletons. The sample comprised PBMCs or T cells enriched from blood (not recorded which). These receptors came from a woman aged 40 to 50 with acute COVID-19.

The chain joins TRBV7-6 to TRBJ2-5, with 8 bases fitting TRBD2. The CDR3 is made up of 15 amino acids. CDR1 and CDR2 from the germline V gene are SGHVS and FNYEAQ. The V and J ends lost 5 bases and 3 bases, in that order; junction bases with no gene match: 8. The CDR3 sequence: CASSTRLALKETQYF. The DNA for the CDR3 is TGTGCCAGCAGCACCAGACTAGCGTTAAAAGAGACCCAGTACTTC.

The rearrangement joins TRBV20-1 to TRBJ1-5; D gene uncertain. Looked up from germline, CDR1 is DFQATT and CDR2 is SNEGSKA (reference sequence). The germline V and J ends were trimmed by 3 bases and 3 bases, with 12 bases remaining between them. The CDR3 is 14 residues long. The chain's CDR3 is CSASEGRDNQPQHF. CDR3 in DNA: TGCAGTGCTAGTGAAGGGCGGGACAATCAGCCCCAGCATTTT.

In its sample, this clone was seen many times. The chain employs TRBV15 and TRBJ2-7; a weak D match, TRBD2 (5 bases). This CDR3 has 16 residues. The germline V gene encodes CDR1 LNHNV and CDR2 YYDKDF (reference sequence). Trimming shortened V by 3 bases and J by 0 bases, and 15 bases separated the two germline ends. CDR3 protein: CATSRLEAVSSYEQYF. Written as DNA, the CDR3 is TGTGCCACCAGCAGGCTGGAGGCGGTAAGCTCCTACGAGCAGTACTTC.

V gene TRBV4-1 combines with J gene TRBJ2-4; 11 nucleotides align to TRBD2. Unmatched junction bases numbered 11, after V lost 0 bases and J lost 7 bases. Per the germline V gene, CDR1 is MGHRA and CDR2 is YSYEKL. The length of the CDR3 is 18 residues. CDR3: CASSQDSLAGGVGNIQYF. The CDR3 DNA follows: TGCGCCAGCAGCCAAGATTCGTTAGCGGGAGGGGTTGGGAACATTCAGTACTTC.

The chain links TRBV6-2 or TRBV6-3 to TRBJ1-5, with 10 bases that match TRBD1. The germline V gene has CDR1 MNHEY and CDR2 SVGEGT. Trimming at V came to 6 bases and at J to 9 bases, leaving 11 bases not matched to a gene. The CDR3 extends over 15 amino acids. CDR3 loop: CASSDRGPARRPQHF. The CDR3 DNA is TGTGCCAGCAGCGACAGGGGGCCGGCCCGGAGGCCCCAGCATTTT.

V and J are TRBV28 and TRBJ1-1, with 10 nucleotides matching TRBD1. Germline CDR1 MDHEN, CDR2 SYDVKM. This CDR3 is built from 17 residues. V lost 4 bases, J lost 1 base, and 9 bases stayed unmatched. CDR3: CASSSVPGQGWNTEAFF. CDR3 in DNA: TGTGCCAGCAGTTCCGTCCCGGGACAGGGGTGGAACACTGAAGCTTTCTTT.

This clone has a single count. The chain recombines TRBV6-5 with TRBJ1-1; D unresolved. The V gene lost 6 bases and the J gene lost 11 bases, with 13 bases spanning the gap. Germline V gives CDR1 MNHEY, CDR2 SVGAGI. The CDR3 spans 11 residues. CDR3 sequence (DNA): TGTGCCAGCAGGGACTCGGGTAAGGCTTTCTTT. Translating gives CASRDSGKAFF.

The table lists this clone with a count of one. This chain joins TRBV28 and TRBJ1-2; TRBD1 might be the D (6 bases). V was pared by 2 bases and J by 4 bases, with 14 bases between. CDR1 MDHEN and CDR2 SYDVKM come from the germline V gene. The CDR3 is made up of 15 amino acids. The CDR3 loop reads CASSLVGGGGYGYTF. CDR3 bases: TGTGCCAGCAGTTTAGTCGGCGGGGGCGGCTATGGCTACACCTTC.

This clone appeared a few times. In DNA form, the CDR3 reads TGTGCCAGCAGTTACCACGGGAAGGGAACCAACTATGGCTACACCTTC. It translates to CASSYHGKGTNYGYTF. The J gene is TRBJ1-2, the V gene TRBV6-5; no reliable D call. The germline CDR1 and CDR2 sequences are MNHEY and SVGAGI. The CDR3 runs to 16 residues. Trimming shortened V by 2 bases and J by 2 bases, and 15 bases separated the two germline ends.

This clone was seen only once. The genes are TRBV11-2 and TRBJ2-7; 9 bases are shared with TRBD1. The germline gives CDR1 SGHAT, CDR2 FQNNGV. The junction had 6 bases not matched to a gene; V was cut back by 2 bases and J by 7 bases. CDR3 length equals 14 residues. In DNA form, the CDR3 reads TGTGCCAGCAGCTTACAGACAGGGGGGGGTGAGCAGTACGTC. Encoded protein: CASSLQTGGGEQYV.

The chain has TRBV28 and TRBJ1-6; 10 nucleotides line up with TRBD1. The trim removed 4 bases at V and 10 bases at J, leaving 7 bases unmatched. The CDR3 is 15 residues long. CDR1 is MDHEN, CDR2 SYDVKM, per germline. CDR3 bases: TGTGCCAGCAGTTCCCTGGGGACAGGGGTGTCACCCCTCCACTTT. This sequence encodes CASSSLGTGVSPLHF.

The chain is built from TRBV18 and TRBJ2-1; D is possibly TRBD1 (6 bases). Germline V gene lookup returns CDR1 KGHSH and CDR2 LQKENI. This CDR3 comprises 17 residues. The V end lost 1 base, the J end lost 1 base, and 14 bases lay between the germline ends. CDR3 residues: CASSPLASQGSYNEQFF. CDR3 bases: TGTGCCAGCTCACCACTTGCGTCGCAGGGGTCCTACAATGAGCAGTTCTTC.

The chain couples TRBV2 to TRBJ1-2, with 8 bases matching TRBD1. J was trimmed by 2 bases and V by 6 bases; bases with no gene match: 5. Germline loops: CDR1 SNHLY, CDR2 FYNNEI. This CDR3 contains 14 residues. CDR3 coding DNA: TGTGCCAGCAGAGGGACAGGCTCCAACTATGGCTACACCTTC. It translates to CASRGTGSNYGYTF. Based on the CDR3 plus reference TRBV2 and TRBJ1-2, the full variable domain is EPEVTQTPSHQVTQMGQEVILRCVPISNHLYFYWYRQILGQKVEFLVSFYNNEISEKSEIFDDQFSVERPDGSNFTLKIRSTKLEDSAMYFCASRGTGSNYGYTFGSGTRLTVV.

In the case of this clone: This sequence may be a read error, since a much larger clone differs from it by one base. The J gene is TRBJ2-3, the V gene TRBV9; D may be TRBD2 (5 bases). This CDR3 contains 12 residues. Germline V gene data show CDR1 as SGDLS and CDR2 as YYNGEE. V shed 0 bases and J shed 6 bases, with 5 bases lying between them. The CDR3 is CASSVGGDTQYF. Written as DNA, the CDR3 is TGTGCCAGCAGCGTAGGAGGGGATACGCAGTATTTT.